Below, 2 T cell receptor beta chains from the same sample are listed, as sequenced in a study of blood T cell repertoires in COVID-19. Measured with immunoSEQ multiplex PCR; TCRdb has only the in-frame clones, and not every one. The profile covers approximately 150,000 clones, with roughly 85% appearing a single time and approximately 5.4% taken by the ten largest. The sequenced material came from peripheral blood. These receptors were obtained from a woman aged 45-65 years with COVID-19, enrolled during active disease.

V and J are TRBV5-1 and TRBJ1-3; D remains unclear. CDR1 SGHRS and CDR2 YFSETQ come from the germline V gene. Trimming removed 6 bases from V and 0 bases from J, with 10 bases in between. The CDR3 has 14 residues. The CDR3 coding sequence is TGCGCCAGCACTCCCTTGAGCTCTGGAAACACCATATATTTT. Its protein is CASTPLSSGNTIYF.

The V call is TRBV19, the J call TRBJ2-5; tentative D call: TRBD2 (5 bases). Looked up from germline, CDR1 is LNHDA and CDR2 is SQIVND (reference sequence). This CDR3 comprises 19 residues. The V end lost 5 bases, the J end lost 0 bases, and 25 bases lay between the germline ends. CDR3 DNA sequence: TGTGCCAGTAGTTCCTCACGTCTGGATTCTGTAGCGAACCAAGAGACCCAGTACTTC. Its protein is CASSSSRLDSVANQETQYF.